The rows below give T cell receptor beta chains drawn from one sample of a study of shared clonotypes between healthy human individuals. Here immunoSEQ multiplex PCR was the method, and the copy in TCRdb shows in-frame clones only, minus some. The sample contains some 530,000 clones, around 80% of which appear only once. Sequences were obtained from PBMCs. The receptor set was obtained from a middle-aged woman in good health. Some clones in this sample may be carry-over from other donors' samples. CDR3s include the opening cysteine and the closing phenylalanine or tryptophan. A D gene is named only where the DNA matches it firmly.

V,D,CDR3
TRBV5-1,NA,CASSSHDTGETQYF
TRBV10-2,TRBD2,CASGRLAGAPYNEQFF
TRBV21-1,NA,CASSCVSNEQFF
TRBV6-6,NA,CASSYRKVGVGYTF
TRBV29-1,NA,CSVVKGDTQYF
TRBV30,NA,CAWTRGDTSEAFF
TRBV15,TRBD2,CATSRDGTSGSWDEQFF
TRBV2,TRBD1,CASSLAEASGGTGELFF
TRBV27,TRBD2,CASKRASGSSYEQYF
TRBV7-9,NA,CASSLAVQGGYEQYF
TRBV7-2,NA,CASSLGGGAGQETQYF
TRBV28,NA,CASSRQREISYERYF
TRBV2,NA,CASIPGLAAYEQYF
TRBV5-1,NA,CASSRGQGDTDTQYF
TRBV27,NA,CASSFLGQETQYF
TRBV18,NA,CASSPAGTDTQYF
TRBV5-8,NA,CASSLRGNTIYF
TRBV4-2,TRBD2,CASSWGLAGRGELFF
TRBV7-9,TRBD1,CASSLSTGGDYEQYF
TRBV7-6,NA,CASRIWSGTNTGELFF
TRBV14,TRBD2,CASSSGGYEQYF
TRBV6-6,NA,CASSVSPNYGYTF
TRBV4-2,NA,CASSQGWGGNTGELFF
TRBV19,TRBD2,CASSGRTSEDEQFF
TRBV2,TRBD1,CASERDRAYEQYF
TRBV18,NA,CASSRGNQETQYF
TRBV7-2,NA,CASSLDVGDYGYTF
TRBV28,NA,CASSFWTKSMGYEQYF
TRBV28,NA,CASSLLGSRNTEAFF
TRBV10-3,TRBD2,CAISTSGGTDTQYF
TRBV2,NA,CASSEMGGTEAFF
TRBV7-6,TRBD2,CASSLGRGGLAASSYNEQFF
TRBV5-4,TRBD2,CASGKREPTDTQYF
TRBV25-1,TRBD2,CASSEGLAGGYNEQFF
TRBV7-2,NA,CASSSGGPYSYEQYF
TRBV6-6,NA,CASSGTTTDTEAFF
TRBV9,NA,CASSRDTDTQYF
TRBV30,NA,CAWSSGVVQETQYF
TRBV2,NA,CASSGPWDIQYF
TRBV11-3,NA,CASSLGVSEVTDTQYF
TRBV5-4,NA,CASNHGGTRSYNEQFF
TRBV28,TRBD1,CASSPHTGAKTQYF
TRBV19,TRBD1,CAAGGRGATNEKLFF